Given below is one T cell receptor (beta chain) in context. The antigen is unknown. Trimming cost V 5 bases and J 4 bases, with 11 bases left between them. The V gene's germline CDR1 is DFQATT and CDR2 SNEGSKA (reference sequence). This CDR3 has 12 residues. The sample originates from a study of CD8 T cells in Susac syndrome. Overall study results and limits: The authors found no clonal expansion in Susac syndrome CD4+ T cell repertoires. The study acknowledged a relatively small number of individuals in its TCR sequencing and HLA analysis.

After extraction with the RNeasy kit, roughly 0.5 to 1 ug of the RNA was reverse transcribed using random hexamers. TCR beta CDR3 was amplified by immunoSEQ multiplex PCR. This amplification extended across 54 Vbeta and 13 Jbeta segments. TCRdb itself ran the immunoSEQ multiplex PCR reads through MiXCR, one entry per CDR3 protein. Of about 150,000 distinct CDR3 sequences detected, 95% to 96% appear once; the ten largest clones hold around 0.12%. Source material: CD4+ T cells from PBMCs. The receptor was derived from a human donor with Susac syndrome. The chain is built from TRBV20-1 and TRBJ1-2; D gene unclear. CDR3 nucleotide sequence: TGCAGTGCTCCGCCCGGCCCCTATGGCTACACCTTC. This gives the protein CSAPPGPYGYTF.